The source of this T cell receptor beta chain is a study of T cell responses to AZD1222 COVID-19 vaccine. Findings of the study overall: The donor cohort was predominantly white British with a female majority, and clonal diversity may have been underestimated.

Germline CDR1 reads MNHEY; CDR2 reads SVGAGI. V lost 5 bases, J lost 0 bases, and 11 bases lay in between. The CDR3 extends over 15 amino acids. Note on this clone: Its antigen remains unknown.

Produced via immunoSEQ multiplex PCR; TCRdb's table is partial and in-frame only. The profile covers about 150,000 clones, with about nine tenths appearing a single time and roughly 1.6% taken by the ten largest. V and J are TRBV6-5 and TRBJ1-3; weak D call: TRBD1 (5 bases). The sample consisted of peripheral blood, taken on day 0 of AZD1222 vaccination. The receptor's source is an adult in good health. The CDR3 protein is CASSMGRRSGNTIYF. In DNA, the CDR3 is TGTGCCAGCAGTATGGGACGGCGCTCTGGAAACACCATATATTTT.